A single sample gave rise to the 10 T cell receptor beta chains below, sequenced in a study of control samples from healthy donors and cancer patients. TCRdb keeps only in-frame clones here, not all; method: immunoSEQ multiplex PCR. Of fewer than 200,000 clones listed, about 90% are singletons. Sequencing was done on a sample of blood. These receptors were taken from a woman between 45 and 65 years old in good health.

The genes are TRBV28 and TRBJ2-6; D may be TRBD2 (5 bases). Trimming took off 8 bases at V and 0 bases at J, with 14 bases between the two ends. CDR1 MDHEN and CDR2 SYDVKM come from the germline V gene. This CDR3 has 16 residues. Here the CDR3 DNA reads TGTGCCAGCCTAGGGAGTTACAGCTCTGGGGCCAACGTCCTGACTTTC. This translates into CASLGSYSSGANVLTF.

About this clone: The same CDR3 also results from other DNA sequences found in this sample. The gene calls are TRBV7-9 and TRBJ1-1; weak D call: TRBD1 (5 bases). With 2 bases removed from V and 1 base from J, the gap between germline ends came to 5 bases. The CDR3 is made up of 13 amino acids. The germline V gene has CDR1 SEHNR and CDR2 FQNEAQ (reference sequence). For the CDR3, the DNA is TGTGCCAGCAGCTTACAGGGGAACACTGAAGCTTTCTTT. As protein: CASSLQGNTEAFF.

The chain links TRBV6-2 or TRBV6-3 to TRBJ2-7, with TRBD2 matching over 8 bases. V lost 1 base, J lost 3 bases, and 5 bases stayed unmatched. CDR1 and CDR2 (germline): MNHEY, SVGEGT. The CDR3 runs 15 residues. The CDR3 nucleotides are TGTGCCAGCAGTTACTTAGCGGGGTACCACTACGAGCAGTACTTC. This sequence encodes CASSYLAGYHYEQYF.

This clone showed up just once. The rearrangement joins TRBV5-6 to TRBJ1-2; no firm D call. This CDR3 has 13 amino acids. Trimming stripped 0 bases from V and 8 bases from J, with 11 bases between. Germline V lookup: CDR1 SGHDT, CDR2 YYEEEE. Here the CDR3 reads CASSLDNRKGYTF. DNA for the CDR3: TGTGCCAGCAGCTTGGACAACCGGAAGGGCTACACCTTC.

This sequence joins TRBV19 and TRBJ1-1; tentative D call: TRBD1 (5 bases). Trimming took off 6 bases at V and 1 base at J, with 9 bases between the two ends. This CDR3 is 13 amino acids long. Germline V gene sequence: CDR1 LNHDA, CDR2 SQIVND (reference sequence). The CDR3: CASRAGRNTEAFF. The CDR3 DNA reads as TGTGCCAGTAGGGCAGGGAGGAACACTGAAGCTTTCTTT.

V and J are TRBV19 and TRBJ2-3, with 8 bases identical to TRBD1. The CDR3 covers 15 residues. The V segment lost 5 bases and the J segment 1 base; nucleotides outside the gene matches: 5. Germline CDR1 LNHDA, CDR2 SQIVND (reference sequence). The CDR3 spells CASSSLTGGTDTQYF. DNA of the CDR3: TGTGCCAGTAGTTCCTTGACAGGGGGCACAGATACGCAGTATTTT.

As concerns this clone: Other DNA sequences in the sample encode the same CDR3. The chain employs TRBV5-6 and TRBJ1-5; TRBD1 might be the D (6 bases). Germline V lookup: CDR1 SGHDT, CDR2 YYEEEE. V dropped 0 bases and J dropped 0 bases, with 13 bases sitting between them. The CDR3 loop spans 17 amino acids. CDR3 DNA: TGTGCCAGCAGCTTGGGGCCGGGGGGGCATAGCAATCAGCCCCAGCATTTT. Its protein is CASSLGPGGHSNQPQHF.

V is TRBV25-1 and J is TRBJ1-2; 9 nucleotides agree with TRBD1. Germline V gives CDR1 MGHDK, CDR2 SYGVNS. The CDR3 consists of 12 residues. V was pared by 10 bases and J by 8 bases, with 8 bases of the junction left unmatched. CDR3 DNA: TGTGCCACCAGAGGGACAGGGATCGGCTACACCTTC. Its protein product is CATRGTGIGYTF.

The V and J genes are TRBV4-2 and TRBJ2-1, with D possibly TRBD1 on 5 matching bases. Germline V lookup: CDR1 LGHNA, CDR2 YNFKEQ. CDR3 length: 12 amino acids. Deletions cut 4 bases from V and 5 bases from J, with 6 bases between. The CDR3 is CASSPDNNEQFF. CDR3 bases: TGTGCCAGCAGCCCGGACAACAATGAGCAGTTCTTC.

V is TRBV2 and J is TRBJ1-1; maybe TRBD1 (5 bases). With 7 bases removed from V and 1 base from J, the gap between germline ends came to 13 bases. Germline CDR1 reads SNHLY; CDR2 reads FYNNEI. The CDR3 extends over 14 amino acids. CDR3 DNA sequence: TGTGCCAGCAAATGGGGGGGAGGGAACACTGAAGCTTTCTTT. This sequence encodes CASKWGGGNTEAFF.